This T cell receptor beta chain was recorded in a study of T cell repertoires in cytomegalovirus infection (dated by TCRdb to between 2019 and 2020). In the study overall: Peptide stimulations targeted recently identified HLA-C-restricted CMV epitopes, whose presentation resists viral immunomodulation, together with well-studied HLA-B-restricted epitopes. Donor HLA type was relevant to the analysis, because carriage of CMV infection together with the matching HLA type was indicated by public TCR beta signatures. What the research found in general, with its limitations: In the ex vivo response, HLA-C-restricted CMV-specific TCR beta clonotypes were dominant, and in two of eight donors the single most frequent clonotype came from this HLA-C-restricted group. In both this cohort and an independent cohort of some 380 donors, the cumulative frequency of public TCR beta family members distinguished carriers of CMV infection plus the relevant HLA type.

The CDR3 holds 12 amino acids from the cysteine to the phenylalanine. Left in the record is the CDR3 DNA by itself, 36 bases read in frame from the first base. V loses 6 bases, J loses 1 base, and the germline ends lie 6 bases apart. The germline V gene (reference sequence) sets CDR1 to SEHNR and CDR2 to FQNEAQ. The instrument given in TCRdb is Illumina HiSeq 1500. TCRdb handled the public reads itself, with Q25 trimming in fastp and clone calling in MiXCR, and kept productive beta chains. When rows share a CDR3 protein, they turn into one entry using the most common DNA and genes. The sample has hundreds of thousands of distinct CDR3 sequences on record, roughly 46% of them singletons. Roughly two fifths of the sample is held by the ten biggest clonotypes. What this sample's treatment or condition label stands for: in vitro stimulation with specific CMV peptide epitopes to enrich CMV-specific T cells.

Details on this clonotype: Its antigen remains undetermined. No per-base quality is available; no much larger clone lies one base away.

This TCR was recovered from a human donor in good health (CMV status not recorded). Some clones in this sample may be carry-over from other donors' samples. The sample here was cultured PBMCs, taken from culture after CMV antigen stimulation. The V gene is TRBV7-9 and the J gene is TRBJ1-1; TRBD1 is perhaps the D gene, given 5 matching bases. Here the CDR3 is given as CASRGQNTEAFF. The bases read TGTGCCAGCAGAGGACAGAACACTGAAGCTTTCTTT. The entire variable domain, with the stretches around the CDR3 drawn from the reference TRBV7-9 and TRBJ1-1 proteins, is DTGVSQNPRHKITKRGQNVTFRCDPISEHNRLYWYRQTLGQGPEFLTYFQNEAQLEKSRLLSDRFSAERPKGSFSTLEIQRTEQGDSAMYLCASRGQNTEAFFGQGTRLTVV.